This entry is about one TCR beta chain. Compared with germline, one end of the junction differs, possibly owing to a read error. In the same sample, other DNA sequences code for this CDR3. The entry originates in a study of OX40 agonist ivuxolimab in advanced cancers. CDR1 and CDR2 from the germline V gene are SNHLY and FYNNEI. CDR3 length equals 14 residues. The assay was immunoSEQ multiplex PCR, and TCRdb's table has in-frame clones only and misses some. The table shows 13,000 or so clones, with 77% occurring only once. The TCR was taken from an adult with an advanced solid tumor such as melanoma, head and neck, liver or kidney cancer. The material was CD4+ or CD8+ T cells sorted from blood, obtained in a trial of the OX40 agonist ivuxolimab. The chain is built from TRBV2 and TRBJ1-2; TRBD1 matches at 9 bases. CDR3 region: CASSAARQGDGYTF. The CDR3 coding sequence is TGTGCCAGCAGTGCGGCCCGACAGGGGGACGGATACACTTTC.